The sequence of this TCR beta chain was determined in a study of blood T cell repertoires in COVID-19. Whole-study context: The United States, Italy and Spain supplied acute and convalescent COVID-19 samples. The analysed material was cDNA or gDNA that came from T cells, B-cell-depleted T cells, or PBMCs.

This clone was observed a handful of times. The V gene's germline CDR1 is MDHEN and CDR2 SYDVKM. V was pared by 9 bases and J by 9 bases, with 16 bases between. This CDR3 spans 12 amino acids. For recovered donors of Cohort 3, there were two negative PCRs, clearance, or symptom resolution. As processed by the authors: From reference gene primer amplification, estimates of nucleated cell counts were derived. The repertoire was sequenced with immunoSEQ multiplex PCR; TCRdb's copy has only in-frame clones and lacks some. Clone size and the V and J calls come from that table; the DNA yielded D and trimming. The sample gives roughly 300,000 clones, around 84% of which show up once; about 10% is in the top ten.

Sequencing was performed on PBMCs or T cells enriched from blood (not recorded which). The receptor comes from a young woman who had recovered from COVID-19. This sequence joins TRBV28 and TRBJ2-3; D is possibly TRBD1 (7 bases). The CDR3 spells CASKTGDSTQYF. As DNA, the CDR3 is TGTGCCAGTAAAACAGGGGACTCAACGCAGTATTTT.